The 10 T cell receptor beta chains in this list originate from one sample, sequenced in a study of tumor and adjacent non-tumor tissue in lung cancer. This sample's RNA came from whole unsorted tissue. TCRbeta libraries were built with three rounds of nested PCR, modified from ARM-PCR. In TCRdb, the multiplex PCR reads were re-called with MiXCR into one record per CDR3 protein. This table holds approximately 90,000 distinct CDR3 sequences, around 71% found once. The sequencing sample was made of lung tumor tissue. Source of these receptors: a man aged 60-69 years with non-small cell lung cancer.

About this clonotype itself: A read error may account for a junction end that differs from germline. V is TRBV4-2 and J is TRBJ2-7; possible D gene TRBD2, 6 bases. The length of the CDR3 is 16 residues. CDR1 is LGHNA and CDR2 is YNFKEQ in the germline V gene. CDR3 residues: CASSQGVAAWAYEQYF. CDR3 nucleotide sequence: TGTGCCAGCAGCCAAGGAGTAGCGGCGTGGGCCTATGAGCAGTACTTC.

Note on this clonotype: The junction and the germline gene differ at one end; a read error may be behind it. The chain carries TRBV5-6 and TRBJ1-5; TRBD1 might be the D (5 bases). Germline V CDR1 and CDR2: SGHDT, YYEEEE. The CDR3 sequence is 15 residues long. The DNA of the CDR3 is TGTGCCGGCAGCATGGGGACGGGGTCAAATCAGCCCCAGCATTTT. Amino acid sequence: CAGSMGTGSNQPQHF.

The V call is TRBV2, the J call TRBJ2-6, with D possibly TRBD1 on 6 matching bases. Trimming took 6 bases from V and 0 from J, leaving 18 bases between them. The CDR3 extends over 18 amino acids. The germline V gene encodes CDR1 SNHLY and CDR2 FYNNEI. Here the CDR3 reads CASSLTGQDSSGANVLTF. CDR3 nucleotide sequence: TGTGCCAGCAGCCTGACAGGACAAGACAGCTCTGGGGCCAACGTCCTGACTTTC.

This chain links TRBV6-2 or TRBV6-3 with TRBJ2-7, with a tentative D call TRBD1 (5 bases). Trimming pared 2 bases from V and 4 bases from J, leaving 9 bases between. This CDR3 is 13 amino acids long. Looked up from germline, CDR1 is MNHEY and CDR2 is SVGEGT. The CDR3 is CASSYPTAYEQYF. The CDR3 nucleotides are TGTGCCAGCAGTTACCCGACAGCATACGAGCAGTACTTC.

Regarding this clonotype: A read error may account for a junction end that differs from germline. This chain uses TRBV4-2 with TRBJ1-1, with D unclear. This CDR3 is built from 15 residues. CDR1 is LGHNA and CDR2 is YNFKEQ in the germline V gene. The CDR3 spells CASSQDPSGNTETYF. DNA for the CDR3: TGTGCCAGCAGCCAAGACCCATCTGGGAACACTGAAACTTACTTC.

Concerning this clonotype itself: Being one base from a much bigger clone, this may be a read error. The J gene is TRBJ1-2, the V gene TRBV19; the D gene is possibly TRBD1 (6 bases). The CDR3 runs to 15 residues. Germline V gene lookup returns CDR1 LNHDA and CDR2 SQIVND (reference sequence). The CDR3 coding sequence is TGTGCCAGTAGTTCCGATTCAGGGGTTGGCTATGTCTACACCTTC. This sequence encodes CASSSDSGVGYVYTF.

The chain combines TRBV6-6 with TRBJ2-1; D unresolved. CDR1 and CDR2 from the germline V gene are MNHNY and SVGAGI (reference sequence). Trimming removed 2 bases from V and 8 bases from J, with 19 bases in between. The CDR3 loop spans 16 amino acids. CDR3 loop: CASSYHKQARIDEQFF. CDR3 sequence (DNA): TGTGCCAGCAGTTACCACAAACAAGCTCGTATAGATGAGCAGTTCTTC.

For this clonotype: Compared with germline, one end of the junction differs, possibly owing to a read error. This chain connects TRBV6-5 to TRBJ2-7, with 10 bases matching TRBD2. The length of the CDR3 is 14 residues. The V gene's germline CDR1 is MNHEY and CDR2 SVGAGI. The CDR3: CASTPLAGVREPYF. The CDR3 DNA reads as TGTGCCAGCACCCCTCTAGCGGGAGTAAGGGAGCCGTACTTC.

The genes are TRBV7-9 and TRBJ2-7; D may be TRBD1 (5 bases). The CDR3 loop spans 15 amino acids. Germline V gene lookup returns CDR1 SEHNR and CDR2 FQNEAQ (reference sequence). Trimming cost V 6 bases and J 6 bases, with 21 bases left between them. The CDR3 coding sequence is TGTGCCAGCAGTTCCGGGTCCCAGGGTGGCTTCGAGCAGTACTTC. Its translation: CASSSGSQGGFEQYF.

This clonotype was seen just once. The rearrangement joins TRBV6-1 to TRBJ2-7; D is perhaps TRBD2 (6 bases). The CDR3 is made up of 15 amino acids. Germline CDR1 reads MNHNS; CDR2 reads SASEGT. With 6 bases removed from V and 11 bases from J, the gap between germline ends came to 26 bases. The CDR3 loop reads CASRTGLLPSDEKYF. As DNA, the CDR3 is TGTGCCAGCAGGACGGGACTCCTGCCTTCCGACGAAAAGTACTTC.